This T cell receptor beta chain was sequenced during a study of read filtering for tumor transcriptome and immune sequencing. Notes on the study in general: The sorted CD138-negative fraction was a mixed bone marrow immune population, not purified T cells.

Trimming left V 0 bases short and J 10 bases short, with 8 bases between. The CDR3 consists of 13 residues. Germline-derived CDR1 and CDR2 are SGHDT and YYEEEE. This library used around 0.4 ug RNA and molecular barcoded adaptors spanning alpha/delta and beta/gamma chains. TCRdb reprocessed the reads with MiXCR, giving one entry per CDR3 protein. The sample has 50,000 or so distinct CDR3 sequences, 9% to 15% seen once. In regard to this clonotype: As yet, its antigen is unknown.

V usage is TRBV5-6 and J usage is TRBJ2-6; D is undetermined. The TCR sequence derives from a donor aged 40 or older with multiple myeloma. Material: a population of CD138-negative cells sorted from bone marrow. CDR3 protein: CASSLGPLNVLTF. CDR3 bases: TGTGCCAGCAGCTTGGGCCCACTTAACGTCCTGACTTTC. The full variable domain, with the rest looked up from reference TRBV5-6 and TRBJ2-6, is DAGVTQSPTHLIKTRGQQVTLRCSPKSGHDTVSWYQQALGQGPQFIFQYYEEEERQRGNFPDRFSGHQFPNYSSELNVNALLLGDSALYLCASSLGPLNVLTFGAGSRLTVL.